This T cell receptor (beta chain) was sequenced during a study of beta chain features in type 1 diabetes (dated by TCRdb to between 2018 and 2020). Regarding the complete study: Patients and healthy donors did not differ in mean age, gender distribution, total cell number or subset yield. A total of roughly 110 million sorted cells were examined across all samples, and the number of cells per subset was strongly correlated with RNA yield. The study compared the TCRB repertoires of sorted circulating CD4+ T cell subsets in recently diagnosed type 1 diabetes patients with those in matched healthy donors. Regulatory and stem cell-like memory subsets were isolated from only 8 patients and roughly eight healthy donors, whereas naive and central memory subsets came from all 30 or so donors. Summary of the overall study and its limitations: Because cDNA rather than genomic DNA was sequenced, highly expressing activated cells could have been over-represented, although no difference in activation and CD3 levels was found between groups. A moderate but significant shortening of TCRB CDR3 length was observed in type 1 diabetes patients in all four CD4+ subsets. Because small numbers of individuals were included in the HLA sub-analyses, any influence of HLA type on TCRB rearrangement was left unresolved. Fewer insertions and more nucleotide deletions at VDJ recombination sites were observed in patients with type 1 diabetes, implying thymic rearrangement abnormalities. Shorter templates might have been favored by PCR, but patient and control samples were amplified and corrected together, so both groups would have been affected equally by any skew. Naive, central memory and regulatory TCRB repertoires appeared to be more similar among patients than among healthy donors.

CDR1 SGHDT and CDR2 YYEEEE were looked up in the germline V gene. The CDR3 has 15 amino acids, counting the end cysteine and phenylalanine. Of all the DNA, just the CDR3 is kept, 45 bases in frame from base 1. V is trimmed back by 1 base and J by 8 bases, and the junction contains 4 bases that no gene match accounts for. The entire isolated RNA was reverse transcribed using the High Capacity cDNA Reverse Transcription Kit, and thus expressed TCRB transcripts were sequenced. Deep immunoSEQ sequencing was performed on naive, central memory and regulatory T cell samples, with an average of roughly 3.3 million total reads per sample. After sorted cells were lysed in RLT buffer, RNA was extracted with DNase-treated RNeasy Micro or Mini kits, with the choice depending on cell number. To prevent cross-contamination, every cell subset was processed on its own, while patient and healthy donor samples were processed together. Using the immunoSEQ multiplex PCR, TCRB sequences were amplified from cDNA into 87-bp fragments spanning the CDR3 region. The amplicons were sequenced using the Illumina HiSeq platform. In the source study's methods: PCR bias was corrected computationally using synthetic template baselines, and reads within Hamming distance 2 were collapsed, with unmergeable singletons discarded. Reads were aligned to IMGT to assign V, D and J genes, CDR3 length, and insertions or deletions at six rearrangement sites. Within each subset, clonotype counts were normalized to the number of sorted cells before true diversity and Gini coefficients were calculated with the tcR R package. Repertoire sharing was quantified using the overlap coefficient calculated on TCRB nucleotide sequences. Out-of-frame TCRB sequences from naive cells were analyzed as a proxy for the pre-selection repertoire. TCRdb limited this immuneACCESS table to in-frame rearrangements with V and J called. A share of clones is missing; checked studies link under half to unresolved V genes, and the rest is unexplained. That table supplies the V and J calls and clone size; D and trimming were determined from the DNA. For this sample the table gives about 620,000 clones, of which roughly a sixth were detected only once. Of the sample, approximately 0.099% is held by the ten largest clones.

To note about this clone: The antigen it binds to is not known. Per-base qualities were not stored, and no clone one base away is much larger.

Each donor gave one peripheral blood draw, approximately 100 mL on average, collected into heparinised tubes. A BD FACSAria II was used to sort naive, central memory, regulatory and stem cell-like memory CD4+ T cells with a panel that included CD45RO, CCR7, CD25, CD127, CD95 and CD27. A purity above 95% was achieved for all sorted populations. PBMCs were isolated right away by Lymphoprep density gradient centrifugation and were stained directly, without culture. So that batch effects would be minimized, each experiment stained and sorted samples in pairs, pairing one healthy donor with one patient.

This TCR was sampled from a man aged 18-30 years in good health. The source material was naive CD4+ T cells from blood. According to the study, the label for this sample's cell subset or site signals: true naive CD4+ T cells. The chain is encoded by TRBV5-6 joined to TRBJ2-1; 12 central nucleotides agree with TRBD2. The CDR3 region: CASSLPGLAGYEQFF. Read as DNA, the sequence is TGTGCCAGCAGCTTGCCGGGACTAGCGGGCTATGAGCAGTTCTTC.